This TCR beta chain was profiled in a study of cytomegalovirus exposure and HLA in healthy donors. The CDR3 covers 14 residues. V was shortened by 4 bases and J by 8 bases, with 13 bases between the two germline ends. Germline CDR1 SGHDT, CDR2 YYEEEE. PCR amplification relied on 60 Vbeta primers (plus 13 Jbeta primers). TCRdb keeps only in-frame clones here, not all; method: immunoSEQ multiplex PCR. The ten most abundant clones cover about 6.4% of a sample with around 37,000 clones. General observations from the study: Among the CMV-associated chains, three were confirmed in vitro as specific for CMV antigens. The study designated 160 or so TCR beta chains cytomegalovirus-associated.

A note on this clone: What it binds is not known.

Material: PBMCs. The rearrangement links TRBV5-6 to TRBJ1-6; D unresolved. The sequence was obtained from a human donor in good health. This CDR3 reads CASSNERADSPLHF. DNA for the CDR3: TGTGCCAGCAGCAACGAGAGAGCCGATTCACCCCTCCACTTT. The full variable domain, completed using reference TRBV5-6 and TRBJ1-6, is DAGVTQSPTHLIKTRGQQVTLRCSPKSGHDTVSWYQQALGQGPQFIFQYYEEEERQRGNFPDRFSGHQFPNYSSELNVNALLLGDSALYLCASSNERADSPLHFGNGTRLTVT.